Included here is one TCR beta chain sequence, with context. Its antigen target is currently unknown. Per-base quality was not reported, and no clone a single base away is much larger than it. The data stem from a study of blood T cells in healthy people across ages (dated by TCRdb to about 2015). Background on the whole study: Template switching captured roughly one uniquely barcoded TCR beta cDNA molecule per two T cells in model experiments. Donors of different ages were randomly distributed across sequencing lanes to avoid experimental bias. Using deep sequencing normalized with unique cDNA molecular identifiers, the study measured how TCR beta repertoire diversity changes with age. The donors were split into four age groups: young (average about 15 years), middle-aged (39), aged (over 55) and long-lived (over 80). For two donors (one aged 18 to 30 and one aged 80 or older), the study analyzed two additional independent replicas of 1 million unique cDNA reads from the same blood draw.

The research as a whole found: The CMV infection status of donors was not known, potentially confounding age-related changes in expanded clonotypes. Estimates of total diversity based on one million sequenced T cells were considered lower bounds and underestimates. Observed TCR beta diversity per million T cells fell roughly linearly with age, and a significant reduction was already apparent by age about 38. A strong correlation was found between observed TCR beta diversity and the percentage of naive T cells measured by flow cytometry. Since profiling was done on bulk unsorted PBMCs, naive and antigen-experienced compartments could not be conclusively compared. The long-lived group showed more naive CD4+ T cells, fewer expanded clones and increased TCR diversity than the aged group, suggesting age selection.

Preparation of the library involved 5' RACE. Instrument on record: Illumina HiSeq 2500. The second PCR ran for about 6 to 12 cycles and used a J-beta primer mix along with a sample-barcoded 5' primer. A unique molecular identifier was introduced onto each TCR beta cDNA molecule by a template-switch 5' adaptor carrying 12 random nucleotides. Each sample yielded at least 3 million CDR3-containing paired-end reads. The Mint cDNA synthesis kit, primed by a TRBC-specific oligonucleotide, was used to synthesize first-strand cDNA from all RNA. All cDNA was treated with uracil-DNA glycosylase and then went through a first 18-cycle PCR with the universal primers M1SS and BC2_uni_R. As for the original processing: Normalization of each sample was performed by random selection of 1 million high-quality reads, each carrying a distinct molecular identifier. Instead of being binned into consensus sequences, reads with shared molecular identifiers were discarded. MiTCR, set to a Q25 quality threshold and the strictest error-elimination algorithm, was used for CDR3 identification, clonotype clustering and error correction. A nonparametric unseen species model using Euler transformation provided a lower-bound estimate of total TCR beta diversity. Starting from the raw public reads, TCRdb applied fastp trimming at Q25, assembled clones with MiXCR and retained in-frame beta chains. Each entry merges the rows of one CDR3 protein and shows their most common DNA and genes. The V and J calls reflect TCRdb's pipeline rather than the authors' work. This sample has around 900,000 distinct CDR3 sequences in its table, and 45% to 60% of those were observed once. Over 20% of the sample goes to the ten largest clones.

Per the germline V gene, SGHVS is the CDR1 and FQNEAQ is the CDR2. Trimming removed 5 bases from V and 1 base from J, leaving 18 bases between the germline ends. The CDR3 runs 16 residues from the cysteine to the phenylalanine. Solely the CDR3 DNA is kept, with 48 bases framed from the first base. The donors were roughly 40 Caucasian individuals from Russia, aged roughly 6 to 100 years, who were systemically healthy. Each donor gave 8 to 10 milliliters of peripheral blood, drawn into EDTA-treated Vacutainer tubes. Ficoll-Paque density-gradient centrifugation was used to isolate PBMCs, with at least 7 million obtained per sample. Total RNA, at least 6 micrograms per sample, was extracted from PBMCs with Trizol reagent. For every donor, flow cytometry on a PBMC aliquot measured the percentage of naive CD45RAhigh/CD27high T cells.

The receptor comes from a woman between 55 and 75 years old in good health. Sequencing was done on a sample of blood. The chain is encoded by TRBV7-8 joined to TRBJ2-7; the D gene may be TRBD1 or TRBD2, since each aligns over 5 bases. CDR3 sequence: CASSRREGTTSYEQYF. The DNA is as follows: TGTGCCAGCAGCCGACGTGAGGGGACCACATCCTACGAGCAGTACTTC.